These 32 T cell receptor beta chains were sequenced from one sample in a study of shared clonotypes between healthy human individuals. Libraries were prepared by immunoSEQ multiplex PCR; TCRdb keeps only in-frame clonotypes and omits some of them. The sample carries some 1,900,000 clones, roughly 94% recorded once. The naive CD8 population came from CD45RO-negative cells selected for CCR7, without terminally differentiated effector memory CD45RA+ cells. The sample taken for sequencing was naive CD8+ T cells sorted from blood. All receptors derive from a man aged 18 to 35 in good health.

The V and J genes are TRBV30 and TRBJ1-2, with D perhaps TRBD1 (5 bases). The CDR3 extends over 14 amino acids. V was clipped by 2 bases and J by 2 bases, with 12 bases between them. Germline V gene data show CDR1 as GTSNPN and CDR2 as SVGIG (reference sequence). The CDR3 DNA follows: TGTGCCTGGAGTCCCTCGACAGACAACTATGGCTACACCTTC. Protein sequence: CAWSPSTDNYGYTF.

The V and J genes are TRBV11-1 and TRBJ2-1, with 7 positions matching TRBD1. Trimming took 2 bases from V and 8 from J; bases not matched to a gene: 12. The CDR3 runs 16 residues. Germline assignment: CDR1 SGHAT and CDR2 FQDESV (reference sequence). CDR3 nucleotides: TGTGCCAGCAGCTTACTGGCCAGGGGGTCTGGCGATGAGCAGTTCTTC. Encoded protein: CASSLLARGSGDEQFF.

In DNA, the CDR3 is TGTGCCTGGAGTGAGGGACCTTCGAATCAGCCCCAGCATTTT. Encoded protein: CAWSEGPSNQPQHF. The V and J genes are TRBV30 and TRBJ1-5, with D maybe TRBD1 (5 bases). The germline V gene has CDR1 GTSNPN and CDR2 SVGIG (reference sequence). V lost 1 base and J 4 bases, leaving 11 bases between the germline ends. CDR3 length: 14 residues.

J is TRBJ2-3 and V is TRBV10-3, with TRBD2 matching 12 bases. Germline CDR1 is ENHRY and CDR2 is SYGVKD. The V segment lost 4 bases and the J segment 6 bases; nucleotides outside the gene matches: 8. This CDR3 has 16 amino acids. DNA of the CDR3: TGTGCCATCAGTGGCACTAGCGGGGGGCCGGTGGATACGCAGTATTTT. This sequence encodes CAISGTSGGPVDTQYF.

The rearrangement uses TRBV28 and TRBJ2-1, with a possible D match to TRBD2 (6 bases). Trimming stripped 5 bases from V and 7 bases from J, with 15 bases between. Germline CDR1 reads MDHEN; CDR2 reads SYDVKM. This CDR3 spans 14 amino acids. The DNA of the CDR3 is TGTGCCAGCAGTCTGTGGGGGACTGTTAATGAGCAGTTCTTC. Translating it yields CASSLWGTVNEQFF.

The V and J genes are TRBV30 and TRBJ1-2; the D is unclear. V was clipped by 3 bases and J by 4 bases, with 9 bases between them. This CDR3 comprises 12 residues. Germline V lookup: CDR1 GTSNPN, CDR2 SVGIG (reference sequence). Here the CDR3 DNA reads TGTGCCTGGAGGAGGAGCACCTATGGCTACACCTTC. Residues: CAWRRSTYGYTF.

V is TRBV6-5 and J is TRBJ2-7; D remains unclear. The CDR3 has 13 amino acids. Germline values: CDR1 MNHEY, CDR2 SVGAGI. Deletions cut 2 bases from V and 5 bases from J, with 10 bases between. CDR3 in amino acids: CASSYDLRNEQYF. CDR3 nucleotides: TGTGCCAGCAGTTACGACTTGAGAAACGAGCAGTACTTC.

This chain joins TRBV9 and TRBJ2-7; 9 bases align to TRBD1. Germline CDR1 reads SGDLS; CDR2 reads YYNGEE. J lost 0 bases, V lost 2 bases, and 6 bases had no gene match. The CDR3 runs 16 residues. CDR3 DNA: TGTGCCAGCAGCGTCGGTGGGACAGGGAGCTCCTACGAGCAGTACTTC. Translated: CASSVGGTGSSYEQYF.

This clone was seen more than once but under ten times. This same CDR3 is encoded by further DNA sequences in the sample. The chain couples TRBV4-1 to TRBJ2-7, with D unclear. The germline gives CDR1 MGHRA, CDR2 YSYEKL. The CDR3 totals 11 residues. Trimming cost V 3 bases and J 7 bases, with 7 bases left between them. CDR3 sequence: CASSQTGEQYF. DNA for the CDR3: TGCGCCAGCAGCCAGACCGGGGAGCAGTACTTC.

This chain connects TRBV7-2 to TRBJ2-7; D perhaps matches TRBD2 (7 bases). V was pared by 2 bases and J by 2 bases, with 19 bases between. This CDR3 region has 17 residues. From germline, CDR1 is SGHTA and CDR2 FQGNSA. The CDR3 region is CASSLSSGGGEAYEQYF. The CDR3 nucleotides read TGTGCCAGCAGCTTAAGCTCAGGAGGGGGGGAAGCCTACGAGCAGTACTTC. Full variable domain (missing parts from reference TRBV7-2 and TRBJ2-7): GAGVSQSPSNKVTEKGKDVELRCDPISGHTALYWYRQSLGQGLEFLIYFQGNSAPDKSGLPSDRFSAERTGGSVSTLTIQRTQQEDSAVYLCASSLSSGGGEAYEQYFGPGTRLTVT.

The chain is built from TRBV7-9 and TRBJ1-2; 10 positions agree with TRBD1. CDR3 size: 16 residues. The junction had 12 bases not matched to a gene; V was cut back by 1 base and J by 10 bases. CDR1 is SEHNR and CDR2 is FQNEAQ in the germline V gene (reference sequence). The CDR3 loop reads CASSLGDRGALESYTF. The CDR3 DNA reads as TGTGCCAGCAGCTTAGGGGACAGGGGCGCCCTCGAGTCCTACACCTTC.

V and J are TRBV6-1 and TRBJ2-7; D ambiguous. V lost 2 bases and J lost 0, with 8 bases in between. There are 14 residues in the CDR3. The germline CDR1 and CDR2 sequences are MNHNS and SASEGT. The CDR3 nucleotides are TGTGCCAGCAGTGAACGCCAGATCTCCTACGAGCAGTACTTC. This codes for CASSERQISYEQYF.

The CDR3 here is CASSQDPGLARETQYF. CDR3 sequence (DNA): TGCGCCAGCAGCCAAGACCCGGGACTAGCTAGAGAGACCCAGTACTTC. The chain is built from TRBV4-1 and TRBJ2-5; TRBD2 agrees at 9 bases. J was trimmed by 4 bases and V by 0 bases; bases with no gene match: 6. This CDR3 has 16 residues. Germline V lookup: CDR1 MGHRA, CDR2 YSYEKL.

CDR3: CATSLGGYNEQFF. CDR3 coding DNA: TGCGCCACTAGCTTAGGGGGCTACAATGAGCAGTTCTTC. V is TRBV5-1 and J is TRBJ2-1; weak D call: TRBD1 (6 bases). Trimming stripped 9 bases from V and 3 bases from J, with 13 bases between. Germline assignment: CDR1 SGHRS and CDR2 YFSETQ. There are 13 residues in the CDR3. Drawing the rest from reference TRBV5-1 and TRBJ2-1, the complete variable domain is KAGVTQTPRYLIKTRGQQVTLSCSPISGHRSVSWYQQTPGQGLQFLFEYFSETQRNKGNFPGRFSGRQFSNSRSEMNVSTLELGDSALYLCATSLGGYNEQFFGPGTRLTVL.

This clone appeared a single time. The rearrangement links TRBV11-2 to TRBJ2-2, with TRBD1 matching over 12 bases. Per the germline V gene, CDR1 is SGHAT and CDR2 is FQNNGV. The CDR3 runs to 16 residues. J lost 11 bases, V lost 5 bases, and 12 bases had no gene match. The CDR3 protein is CASSTGTGGWGGELFF. In DNA form, the CDR3 reads TGTGCCAGCAGCACCGGGACAGGGGGCTGGGGAGGAGAGCTGTTTTTT.

In this sample, this clone turned up once. The CDR3 here is CASSPGVGPMPYEQYF. The DNA of the CDR3 is TGTGCCAGCAGCCCGGGGGTGGGCCCCATGCCTTACGAGCAGTACTTC. The J gene is TRBJ2-7, the V gene TRBV9; D might be TRBD2 (6 bases). Trimming took off 4 bases at V and 4 bases at J, with 21 bases between the two ends. This CDR3 contains 16 residues. Germline lookup yields CDR1 SGDLS and CDR2 YYNGEE.

With respect to this clone: Additional DNA sequences in this sample encode the identical CDR3. This chain links TRBV28 with TRBJ2-3, with D tentatively TRBD1 or TRBD2 (5 bases each). Deletions cut 7 bases from V and 3 bases from J, with 11 bases between. The germline CDR1 and CDR2 sequences are MDHEN and SYDVKM. This CDR3 is built from 13 residues. CDR3 protein: CASTSGSTDTQYF. The DNA for the CDR3 is TGTGCCAGCACTTCAGGGAGTACAGATACGCAGTATTTT.

With respect to this clone: Other nucleotide sequences from this sample produce the same CDR3. The chain has TRBV27 and TRBJ2-2; no definite D call. Germline assignment: CDR1 MNHEY and CDR2 SMNVEV (reference sequence). CDR3 length: 13 amino acids. The V gene lost 5 bases and the J gene lost 1 base, with 5 bases spanning the gap. The DNA for the CDR3 is TGTGCCAGCAGTATCTTGAACACCGGGGAGCTGTTTTTT. It specifies CASSILNTGELFF.

The CDR3 coding sequence is TGTGCCAGCCTTGGGGATACGCAGTATTTT. Residues: CASLGDTQYF. V gene TRBV7-9 combines with J gene TRBJ2-3; D ambiguous. In germline, CDR1 is SEHNR, CDR2 FQNEAQ (reference sequence). The CDR3 is 10 residues long. Trimming removed 8 bases at V and 6 bases at J, with 6 bases between.

J is TRBJ1-3 and V is TRBV6-5, with D tentatively TRBD1 (6 bases). This CDR3 has 14 amino acids. Per germline, CDR1 MNHEY and CDR2 SVGAGI. V lost 7 bases and J lost 0, with 10 bases in between. CDR3 loop: CASTTGHSGNTIYF. CDR3 bases: TGTGCCAGCACAACGGGACACTCTGGAAACACCATATATTTT.

The rearrangement joins TRBV15 to TRBJ2-1; TRBD2 matches 11 bases. Losses at the gene ends were 5 bases for V and 4 bases for J; bases not matched to a gene: 7. Germline V gives CDR1 LNHNV, CDR2 YYDKDF (reference sequence). The CDR3 is 16 residues long. CDR3 coding DNA: TGTGCCACCAGCGGGTTTAGCGGGGGGGCTTACAATGAGCAGTTCTTC. Protein: CATSGFSGGAYNEQFF.

CDR3 in DNA: TGTGCCAGCAGCCTCTACCGGAGCTCCTACAATGAGCAGTTCTTC. Amino acid sequence: CASSLYRSSYNEQFF. The rearrangement uses TRBV11-2 and TRBJ2-1, with D uncertain. This CDR3 is 15 amino acids long. Germline assignment: CDR1 SGHAT and CDR2 FQNNGV. Trimming pared 5 bases from V and 0 bases from J, leaving 11 bases between.

The chain couples TRBV7-9 to TRBJ2-7, with TRBD2 matching 13 bases. J was trimmed by 4 bases and V by 3 bases; bases with no gene match: 3. Germline V gives CDR1 SEHNR, CDR2 FQNEAQ (reference sequence). There are 15 residues in the CDR3. The CDR3 protein is CASSFTSGGAYEQYF. In nucleotides, the CDR3 is TGTGCCAGCAGCTTTACTAGCGGGGGGGCTTACGAGCAGTACTTC.

The CDR3 DNA follows: TGTGCCAGCAGCTCCTTTCGGACGGATGAAGAGACCCAGTACTTC. This codes for CASSSFRTDEETQYF. J is TRBJ2-5 and V is TRBV7-9; D gene ambiguous. V gave up 4 bases and J gave up 3 bases, with 15 bases separating them. The CDR3 length is 15 residues. The germline gives CDR1 SEHNR, CDR2 FQNEAQ (reference sequence).

The chain combines TRBV7-9 with TRBJ1-2, with a tentative D call TRBD1 (5 bases). The germline V gene encodes CDR1 SEHNR and CDR2 FQNEAQ (reference sequence). The CDR3 is 15 residues long. The germline V and J ends were trimmed by 8 bases and 4 bases, with 20 bases remaining between them. This CDR3 is CASDPETAEPYGYTF. For the CDR3, the DNA is TGTGCCAGCGACCCCGAGACAGCGGAGCCCTATGGCTACACCTTC.

This sequence joins TRBV6-5 and TRBJ1-5, with TRBD1 matching 7 bases. V shed 6 bases, J shed 4 bases, and the junction held 9 bases outside the gene matches. The germline gives CDR1 MNHEY, CDR2 SVGAGI. The CDR3 totals 15 residues. CDR3 sequence: CASSATGMGNQPQHF. The CDR3 DNA follows: TGTGCCAGCAGCGCGACAGGGATGGGAAATCAGCCCCAGCATTTT.

The V and J genes are TRBV28 and TRBJ2-1; possible D gene TRBD2, 7 bases. The CDR3 totals 11 residues. Germline V gene lookup returns CDR1 MDHEN and CDR2 SYDVKM. V lost 3 bases to trimming and J lost 12 bases, with 9 bases between them. The CDR3 loop reads CASSLGGGQFF. CDR3 nucleotides: TGTGCCAGCAGTTTGGGAGGGGGGCAGTTCTTC.

The rearrangement uses TRBV7-6 and TRBJ2-5; TRBD2 matches 11 bases. Germline trimming cut 5 bases from V and 7 bases from J; bases unmatched to any gene: 12. Germline assignment: CDR1 SGHVS and CDR2 FNYEAQ. The CDR3 is 16 residues long. The CDR3 sequence: CASSGGLAGGHVTQYF. The CDR3 coding sequence is TGTGCCAGCAGCGGAGGTTTAGCGGGAGGGCACGTGACCCAGTACTTC.

J is TRBJ2-1 and V is TRBV4-1; D might be TRBD1 (5 bases). Germline loops: CDR1 MGHRA, CDR2 YSYEKL. CDR3 length: 15 amino acids. V gave up 0 bases and J gave up 8 bases, with 14 bases separating them. Written as DNA, the CDR3 is TGCGCCAGCAGCCAAGAAAATTTATTAGGGGATGAGCAGTTCTTC. Protein product: CASSQENLLGDEQFF.

V gene TRBV5-6 combines with J gene TRBJ1-1; 7 bases align to TRBD1. V lost 7 bases, J lost 4 bases, and 7 bases stayed unmatched. This CDR3 is built from 13 residues. Germline values: CDR1 SGHDT, CDR2 YYEEEE. This CDR3 reads CASSQGVGTEAFF. The CDR3 bases are TGTGCCAGCTCCCAGGGGGTTGGCACTGAAGCTTTCTTT.

The V call is TRBV4-3, the J call TRBJ2-1; TRBD1 matches 7 bases. CDR3 length: 16 residues. The trim removed 3 bases at V and 0 bases at J, leaving 5 bases unmatched. Germline values: CDR1 LGHNA, CDR2 YSLEER. The CDR3 is CASSQGTAASYNEQFF. CDR3 sequence (DNA): TGCGCCAGCAGCCAGGGGACAGCCGCCTCCTACAATGAGCAGTTCTTC.

The rearrangement links TRBV30 to TRBJ2-1, with TRBD2 matching 9 bases. With 3 bases clipped from V and 6 bases from J, the junction kept 6 bases outside the gene matches. Per germline, CDR1 GTSNPN and CDR2 SVGIG (reference sequence). The CDR3 has 14 amino acids. The CDR3 DNA reads as TGTGCCTGGAGCGTTAGCGGGAGTTCCAATGAGCAGTTCTTC. Its protein product is CAWSVSGSSNEQFF.